One and the same sample provided the 26 T cell receptor beta chains below, sequenced in a study of T cells in Graves' hyperthyroidism and ophthalmopathy. Researchers amplified the TCR beta CDR3 regions from RNA transcripts. With the HTBI primer set, the TCR CDR3 went through a first round of RT-PCR. TCRdb independently ran MiXCR on the multiplex PCR reads; one entry per CDR3 protein. The table records hundreds of thousands of distinct CDR3 sequences, 38% of them present only once. The specimen sequenced was blood. Source of these receptors: a man between 18 and 35 years old with Graves' hyperthyroidism.

The count of this clonotype is one. Compared with germline, one end of the junction differs, possibly owing to a read error. The chain employs TRBV10-1 and TRBJ2-7; no clear D gene. This CDR3 is 11 amino acids long. CDR1 WNHNN and CDR2 SYGVQD come from the germline V gene (reference sequence). The CDR3 is CGSSEGYEQYF. The CDR3 nucleotides are TGCGGCAGCTCCGAAGGCTACGAGCAGTACTTC.

The chain links TRBV6-9 to TRBJ1-1, with no clear D. The CDR3 runs to 16 residues. Germline V CDR1 and CDR2: MNHGY, SVAAGI. Trimming removed 4 bases from V and 5 bases from J, with 20 bases in between. CDR3 bases: TGTGCCAGCAGTTCCTTCGGAATCACCCGGAATACTGAAGCTTTCTTT. Translation: CASSSFGITRNTEAFF.

This clonotype came up a few times. The V and J genes are TRBV12-3 or TRBV12-4 and TRBJ2-5, with D possibly being TRBD2 (5 bases). V was clipped by 4 bases and J by 5 bases, with 11 bases between them. The CDR3 totals 13 residues. CDR3 sequence (DNA): TGTGCCAGCAGTTGGTCTGCTAGCGAGACCCAGTACTTC. Translating it yields CASSWSASETQYF.

This clonotype was found a few times. The gene calls are TRBV7-9 and TRBJ2-7, with 8 positions matching TRBD1. This CDR3 is built from 16 residues. With 1 base clipped from V and 5 bases from J, the junction kept 10 bases outside the gene matches. Germline-derived CDR1 and CDR2 are SEHNR and FQNEAQ (reference sequence). The CDR3 sequence: CASSLGFGTGAHEQYF. Written as DNA, the CDR3 is TGTGCCAGCAGCTTAGGGTTCGGGACAGGCGCCCACGAGCAGTACTTC.

The V call is TRBV10-3, the J call TRBJ1-5; D might be TRBD1 (5 bases). The CDR3 has 13 residues. V lost 6 bases and J 7 bases, leaving 13 bases between the germline ends. Germline CDR1 and CDR2: ENHRY and SYGVKD. The CDR3 region is CAIRPGFGQPQHF. The CDR3 region has the DNA TGTGCCATCAGGCCAGGGTTCGGACAGCCCCAGCATTTT.

This clonotype has a single count. The rearrangement links TRBV10-3 to TRBJ1-5; 9 bases are shared with TRBD1. From germline, CDR1 is ENHRY and CDR2 SYGVKD. This CDR3 comprises 14 residues. The V segment lost 10 bases and the J segment 7 bases; nucleotides outside the gene matches: 11. CDR3: CATGTGSLGQPQHF. In DNA form, the CDR3 reads TGTGCCACCGGGACAGGGTCGCTAGGCCAGCCCCAGCATTTT.

This clonotype was detected a few times. The chain uses TRBV7-2 and TRBJ1-2, with 7 bases matching TRBD1. Germline CDR1 SGHTA, CDR2 FQGNSA. The CDR3 sequence is 14 residues long. With 6 bases clipped from V and 6 bases from J, the junction kept 10 bases outside the gene matches. The CDR3 loop reads CASSEAGTADGYTF. In DNA form, the CDR3 reads TGTGCCAGCAGTGAAGCGGGGACAGCCGATGGCTACACCTTC. Filled out from reference TRBV7-2 and TRBJ1-2, the complete variable domain reads GAGVSQSPSNKVTEKGKDVELRCDPISGHTALYWYRQSLGQGLEFLIYFQGNSAPDKSGLPSDRFSAERTGGSVSTLTIQRTQQEDSAVYLCASSEAGTADGYTFGSGTRLTVV.

This rearrangement joins TRBV6-5 to TRBJ1-1; 7 nucleotides line up with TRBD1. V trimming: 6 bases; J trimming: 3 bases; junction bases outside the gene matches: 7. CDR3 size: 14 residues. The germline CDR1 and CDR2 sequences are MNHEY and SVGAGI. DNA for the CDR3: TGTGCCAGCAGATCAGGGGGAGGGGACACTGAAGCTTTCTTT. It specifies CASRSGGGDTEAFF.

The chain joins TRBV14 to TRBJ2-7, with D unclear. V lost 5 bases and J 1 base, leaving 9 bases between the germline ends. The CDR3 sequence is 13 residues long. CDR1 SGHDN and CDR2 FVKESK come from the germline V gene. The DNA of the CDR3 is TGTGCCAGCAGCGAACAAGATTCCTACGAGCAGTACTTC. Translating it yields CASSEQDSYEQYF. Variable domain in full (rest from reference TRBV14 and TRBJ2-7): EAGVTQFPSHSVIEKGQTVTLRCDPISGHDNLYWYRRVMGKEIKFLLHFVKESKQDESGMPNNRFLAERTGGTYSTLKVQPAELEDSGVYFCASSEQDSYEQYFGPGTRLTVT.

This clonotype was seen a handful of times. The V gene is TRBV7-6, the J gene TRBJ2-2; D uncertain. The CDR3 totals 15 residues. V dropped 4 bases and J dropped 0 bases, with 9 bases sitting between them. Looked up from germline, CDR1 is SGHVS and CDR2 is FNYEAQ. The CDR3 here is CASSSNRANTGELFF. DNA of the CDR3: TGTGCCAGCAGCTCAAACAGAGCGAACACCGGGGAGCTGTTTTTT.

This clonotype was seen ten or more times. The rearrangement links TRBV7-9 to TRBJ2-2, with D possibly being TRBD1 or TRBD2 (5 bases each). Germline V gene lookup returns CDR1 SEHNR and CDR2 FQNEAQ (reference sequence). The CDR3 is made up of 12 amino acids. Trimming cost V 4 bases and J 13 bases, with 13 bases left between them. In DNA form, the CDR3 reads TGTGCCAGCAGCTCGTACCGGGACGGGCTGTTTTTT. Translated: CASSSYRDGLFF.

This clonotype was counted between two and nine times. The chain employs TRBV12-3 or TRBV12-4 and TRBJ2-2; perhaps TRBD1 as D (5 bases). Trimming took 3 bases from V and 5 from J, leaving 13 bases between them. This CDR3 region has 15 residues. Written as DNA, the CDR3 is TGTGCCAGCAGTTTTGGGGCAGTTCAAACCGGGGAGCTGTTTTTT. Translating gives CASSFGAVQTGELFF.

In regard to this clonotype: A junction end diverges from the germline sequence, so it may reflect a read error. V usage is TRBV7-8 and J usage is TRBJ2-7, with TRBD2 matching over 8 bases. Germline CDR1 SGHVS, CDR2 FQNEAQ. The CDR3 length is 15 residues. This CDR3 is CASSTSQTSVYEQYF. The CDR3 DNA follows: TGCGCCAGCAGCACATCTCAGACTAGCGTCTACGAGCAGTACTTC.

The chain is built from TRBV7-2 and TRBJ2-2; D gene ambiguous. Per the germline V gene, CDR1 is SGHTA and CDR2 is FQGNSA. V was clipped by 1 base and J by 3 bases, with 12 bases between them. The CDR3 covers 16 residues. The CDR3 DNA follows: TGTGCCAGCAGCTTAGAGGCAGGCTCGTACACCGGGGAGCTGTTTTTT. Its protein is CASSLEAGSYTGELFF.

This clonotype appeared a few times. CDR3 nucleotides: TGTGCCAGCAGTTACCTAACGCGGTCGCCCCTCCACTTT. Residues: CASSYLTRSPLHF. The chain employs TRBV6-5 and TRBJ1-6; D unclear. Trimming stripped 2 bases from V and 13 bases from J, with 12 bases between. CDR3 length: 13 residues. The germline gives CDR1 MNHEY, CDR2 SVGAGI.

The rearrangement links TRBV15 to TRBJ2-5; tentative D call: TRBD2 (7 bases). V was shortened by 1 base and J by 6 bases, with 15 bases between the two germline ends. The CDR3 is made up of 15 amino acids. Germline values: CDR1 LNHNV, CDR2 YYDKDF (reference sequence). The CDR3 sequence is CATSRGFGGRKTQYF. CDR3 in DNA: TGTGCCACCAGCAGAGGGTTCGGGGGGCGAAAGACCCAGTACTTC.

On this clonotype itself: This may be a read error: a much more frequent sequence differs by one nucleotide. A read error is likely, as this CDR3 ends without the conserved phenylalanine or tryptophan. This rearrangement joins TRBV29-1 to TRBJ1-1; 9 positions agree with TRBD1. Trimming removed 4 bases from V and 5 bases from J; junction bases left unmatched: 2. The CDR3 consists of 12 residues. The V gene's germline CDR1 is SQVTM and CDR2 ANQGSEA. DNA for the CDR3: TGCAGCGTTGCGGGACAGGGAACTGAAGCTTTCCTT. Its translation is CSVAGQGTEAFL.

This clonotype occurred many times. The rearrangement links TRBV2 to TRBJ1-5; no reliable D call. The CDR3 is 12 residues long. Trimming took off 4 bases at V and 3 bases at J, with 4 bases between the two ends. CDR1 and CDR2 from the germline V gene are SNHLY and FYNNEI. The CDR3 nucleotides read TGTGCCAGCAGTGGTGACAATCAGCCCCAGCATTTT. Translating gives CASSGDNQPQHF.

Regarding this clonotype: A clone one base away is much larger, so this may be a read error. The rearrangement links TRBV3-1 to TRBJ2-7, with D perhaps matching TRBD2 (5 bases). Per germline, CDR1 LGHDT and CDR2 YNNKEL (reference sequence). V was cut by 4 bases and J by 2 bases, with 12 bases left in between. This CDR3 region has 14 residues. CDR3 loop: CASSPGMAAYEQYF. As DNA, the CDR3 is TGTGCCAGCAGCCCCGGGATGGCAGCCTACGAGCAGTACTTC.

For this clonotype: One junction end disagrees with the germline gene, perhaps due to a read error. This chain joins TRBV7-9 and TRBJ2-7; 13 bases fit TRBD2. This CDR3 is built from 18 residues. Germline V gene lookup returns CDR1 SEHNR and CDR2 FQNEAQ (reference sequence). CDR3 sequence (DNA): TGTGCCAGCAGCTTAACGAAAACTAGCGGGAGGGTAGAGGACGAGCAGCACTTC. Translating gives CASSLTKTSGRVEDEQHF.

The genes are TRBV20-1 and TRBJ1-5; 11 bases map to TRBD1. In germline, CDR1 is DFQATT, CDR2 SNEGSKA (reference sequence). V shed 5 bases, J shed 7 bases, and the junction held 7 bases outside the gene matches. The CDR3 is 14 residues long. The CDR3 spells CSASPGQGAQPQHF. The CDR3 DNA sequence: TGCAGTGCTTCCCCAGGACAGGGGGCCCAGCCCCAGCATTTT.

Only a few counts were recorded for this clonotype. The V call is TRBV7-6, the J call TRBJ2-7; D gene unclear. Germline CDR1 reads SGHVS; CDR2 reads FNYEAQ. The CDR3 has 14 residues. Trimming removed 1 base at V and 1 base at J, with 8 bases between. The CDR3 here is CASSLDPDSYEQYF. The CDR3 nucleotides are TGTGCCAGCAGCTTAGATCCGGATTCCTACGAGCAGTACTTC.

The gene calls are TRBV5-1 and TRBJ2-7, with no clear D. The CDR3 has 13 residues. With 0 bases removed from V and 5 bases from J, the gap between germline ends came to 9 bases. Looked up from germline, CDR1 is SGHRS and CDR2 is YFSETQ. The CDR3 loop is CASSLVSEDEQYF. The CDR3 DNA is TGCGCCAGCAGCTTGGTATCAGAGGACGAGCAGTACTTC.

This clonotype was found many times. Its ends do not fully match the called genes, so a read error is possible. This chain joins TRBV7-2 and TRBJ2-7; 9 nucleotides agree with TRBD1. Looked up from germline, CDR1 is SGHTA and CDR2 is FQGNSA. CDR3 length: 15 residues. DNA of the CDR3: TGCGCCAGCAGCCTAGGGGACAGGGTCTCCTACGAGCAGTACTTC. This translates into CASSLGDRVSYEQYF.

This chain connects TRBV10-1 to TRBJ2-6; TRBD1 matches 8 bases. J was trimmed by 2 bases and V by 0 bases; bases with no gene match: 6. This CDR3 contains 18 residues. Germline V gene sequence: CDR1 WNHNN, CDR2 SYGVQD (reference sequence). Written as DNA, the CDR3 is TGCGCCAGCAGTGAGTCCCCAGGGGGCAGGGCTGGGGCCAACGTCCTGACTTTC. This sequence encodes CASSESPGGRAGANVLTF.

The chain is built from TRBV6-5 and TRBJ1-4; D is undetermined. The V gene lost 6 bases and the J gene lost 7 bases, with 15 bases spanning the gap. The CDR3 is 14 residues long. Germline V lookup: CDR1 MNHEY, CDR2 SVGAGI. The CDR3 loop reads CASSQGRDTEKLFF. For the CDR3, the DNA is TGTGCCAGCAGCCAAGGGAGGGATACTGAAAAACTGTTTTTT.